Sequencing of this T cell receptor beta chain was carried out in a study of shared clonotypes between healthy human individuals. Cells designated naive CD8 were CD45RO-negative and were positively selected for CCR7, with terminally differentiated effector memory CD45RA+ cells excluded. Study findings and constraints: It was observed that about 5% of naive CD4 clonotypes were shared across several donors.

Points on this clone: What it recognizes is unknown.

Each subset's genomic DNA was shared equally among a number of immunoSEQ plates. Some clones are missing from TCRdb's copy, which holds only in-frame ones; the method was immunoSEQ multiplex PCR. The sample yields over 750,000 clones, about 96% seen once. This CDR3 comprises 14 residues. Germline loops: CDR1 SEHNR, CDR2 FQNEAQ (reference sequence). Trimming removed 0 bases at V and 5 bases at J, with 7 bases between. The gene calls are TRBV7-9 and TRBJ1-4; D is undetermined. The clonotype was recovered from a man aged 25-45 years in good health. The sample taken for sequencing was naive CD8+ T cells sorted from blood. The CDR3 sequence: CASSLATRNEKLFF. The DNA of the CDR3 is TGTGCCAGCAGCTTAGCGACACGAAATGAAAAACTGTTTTTT. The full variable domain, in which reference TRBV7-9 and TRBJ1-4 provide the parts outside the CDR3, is DTGVSQNPRHKITKRGQNVTFRCDPISEHNRLYWYRQTLGQGPEFLTYFQNEAQLEKSRLLSDRFSAERPKGSFSTLEIQRTEQGDSAMYLCASSLATRNEKLFFGSGTQLSVL.